This TCR beta chain was recorded in a study of T cells in Graves' hyperthyroidism and ophthalmopathy. Study in general: At initial diagnosis, before any treatment had begun, peripheral blood was obtained.

Investigators excluded patients with uncontrolled infection, other autoimmune disease, pregnancy or lactation. Extraction of PBMCs used 7.5 to 10 ml of fresh peripheral blood. Study-wide points: In the blood, most expanded thyroid clonotypes above 0.001 appeared as well.

This clonotype has a count of ten or more. Its antigen is still unknown. The CDR3 runs to 13 residues. Germline V gene sequence: CDR1 SGHAT, CDR2 FQNNGV. The germline V and J ends were trimmed by 5 bases and 6 bases, with 12 bases remaining between them. RNA transcripts gave rise to amplified TCR beta CDR3 regions. First-round RT-PCR targeting the TCR CDR3 was performed with the HTBI primer set. TCRdb recomputed calls from the multiplex PCR reads with MiXCR, one row per CDR3 protein. Of a few hundred thousand distinct CDR3 sequences listed, roughly a sixth are singletons. What was sequenced was blood. This chain connects TRBV11-2 to TRBJ2-3, with D unclear. This sequence originates from a woman aged 18-29 years with Graves' ophthalmopathy. CDR3 protein: CASSHLRPDTQYF. The CDR3 DNA follows: TGTGCCAGCAGCCACTTGAGGCCTGATACGCAGTATTTT.